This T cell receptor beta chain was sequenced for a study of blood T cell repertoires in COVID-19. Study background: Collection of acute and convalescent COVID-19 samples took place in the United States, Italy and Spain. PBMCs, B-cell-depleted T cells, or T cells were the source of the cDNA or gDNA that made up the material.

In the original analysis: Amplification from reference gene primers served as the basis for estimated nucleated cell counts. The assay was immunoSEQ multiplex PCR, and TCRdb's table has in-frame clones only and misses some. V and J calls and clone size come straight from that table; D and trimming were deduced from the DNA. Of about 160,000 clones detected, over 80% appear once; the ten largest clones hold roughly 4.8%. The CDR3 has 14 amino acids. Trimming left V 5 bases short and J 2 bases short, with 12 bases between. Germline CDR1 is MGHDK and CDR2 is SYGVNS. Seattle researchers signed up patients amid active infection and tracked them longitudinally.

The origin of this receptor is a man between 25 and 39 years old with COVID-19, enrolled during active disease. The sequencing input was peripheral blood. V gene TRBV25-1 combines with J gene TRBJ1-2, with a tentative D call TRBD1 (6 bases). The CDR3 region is CASSNYRDNYGYTF. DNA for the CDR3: TGTGCCAGCAGTAACTACAGGGACAACTATGGCTACACCTTC.